This T cell receptor beta chain was sequenced during a study of blood T cell repertoires in COVID-19. The germline gives CDR1 SGHRS, CDR2 YFSETQ. Trimming left V 4 bases short and J 0 bases short, with 11 bases between. The CDR3 contains 15 residues. The repertoire was sequenced with immunoSEQ multiplex PCR; TCRdb's copy has only in-frame clones and lacks some. The sample carries 80,000 or so clones, 70% to 90% recorded once. Followed over time, Seattle patients had been enrolled while infection was active. Material for sequencing was peripheral blood. The source of this sequence is a man between 60 and 75 years old with COVID-19, enrolled during active disease. V usage is TRBV5-1 and J usage is TRBJ2-1; D unresolved. CDR3: CASSIQTSSYNEQFF. CDR3 nucleotides: TGCGCCAGCAGCATACAGACGAGCTCCTACAATGAGCAGTTCTTC.